This T cell receptor (beta chain) stems from a study of T cells after yellow fever vaccination. Study summary: Fractions of low cell number were prepared using SMART-Seq v4 Ultra Low Input.

Template switching by 5'RACE produced TCR cDNA, adding a universal primer site and UMIs. TCRdb reanalysed the 5' RACE reads using MiXCR and keeps one entry per CDR3 protein. Counted here are approximately 550,000 distinct CDR3 sequences, around an eighth occurring once; the ten biggest clones make up around an eighth. As concerns this clonotype: The antigen is undetermined.

Broader study findings: Subsequent booster samples again held most clones from primary vaccination (nearly 98% CD4, over 80% CD8). Abundant clonotypes from the bulk population could have been carried over as contaminants into FACS-sorted repertoires.

The receptor comes from a man aged 30-40 years who received the YFV17D yellow fever vaccine. This sample comprised PBMCs, obtained on the day of the yellow fever booster vaccination.

CDR3 nucleotides: TGCAGTGCTAGGGGACCCCTCGATAACAGCGGCCCCGGGGATACGCAGTATTTT. Translation: CSARGPLDNSGPGDTQYF. The chain is built from TRBV20-1 and TRBJ2-3; D is tentatively TRBD1 or TRBD2 (5 bases each). Germline values: CDR1 DFQATT, CDR2 SNEGSKA (reference sequence). The CDR3 is 18 residues long. Between the trimmed V and J ends, which lost 3 bases and 6 bases, there was a span of 28 bases.